The rows below give T cell receptor beta chains drawn from one sample of a study of blood T cell repertoires in COVID-19. Libraries were prepared by immunoSEQ multiplex PCR; TCRdb keeps only in-frame clonotypes and omits some of them. The table includes 250,000 or so clones, 80% to 90% detected once. The sequenced material came from peripheral blood. These TCRs come from a woman aged 25 to 39 with active or convalescent COVID-19. CDR3s include the opening cysteine and the closing phenylalanine or tryptophan. The D gene is left open where the match is weak. Size tells how often a clone was seen (once, few, many) or the class of an expanded clone, and some rows leave it out.

J gene,clone size,V gene,D gene,CDR3 DNA,CDR3 protein
TRBJ2-5,NA,TRBV7-7,TRBD2,TGTGCTAGCAGCTTAAATCCCCTAGCGGGGGGGCGAGAGACCCAGTACTTC,CASSLNPLAGGRETQYF
TRBJ2-5,NA,TRBV10-3,NA,TGTGCCATCAGGCTTGGGGCGTCGGAGGAGACCCAGTACTTC,CAIRLGASEETQYF
TRBJ1-5,NA,TRBV6-2/TRBV6-3,NA,TGTGCCAGCAGTCTCTCCGGCGGGCAGCCCCAGCATTTT,CASSLSGGQPQHF
TRBJ2-7,NA,TRBV4-1,NA,TGCGCCAGCAGCTTTCAGGCCGCGTCCTACGAGCAGTACTTC,CASSFQAASYEQYF
TRBJ2-7,NA,TRBV30,TRBD2,TGTGCCTGGAGTACGGACCCTGGGGGGGTCGACTCCTACGAGCAGTACTTC,CAWSTDPGGVDSYEQYF
TRBJ2-7,NA,TRBV5-4,NA,TGTGCCAGCGCCCCAGTTGACTACGAGCAGTACTTC,CASAPVDYEQYF
TRBJ1-5,NA,TRBV21-1,NA,TGTGCCAGCAGCGGGCGTCAGGACAGGAATCAGCCCCAGCATTTT,CASSGRQDRNQPQHF
TRBJ2-1,NA,TRBV7-3,NA,TGTGCCAGCAGCGACCCCGGACAGGAGCAGTTCTTC,CASSDPGQEQFF
TRBJ2-6,NA,TRBV5-1,NA,TGCGCCAGCAGCCAGGGCGCTGGGGCCAACGTCCTGACTTTC,CASSQGAGANVLTF
TRBJ2-5,NA,TRBV11-3,NA,TGTGCCAGCAGCGCCCGGTCGGGAGAGACCCAGTACTTC,CASSARSGETQYF
TRBJ2-5,NA,TRBV30,NA,TGTGCATCGGGGGAGACTCAAGAGACCCAGTACTTC,CASGETQETQYF
TRBJ2-1,NA,TRBV27,NA,TGTGCCAGCAGTTATAAACCTCCGGCGGCTAGCGCCTACAATGAGCAGTTCTTC,CASSYKPPAASAYNEQFF
TRBJ1-6,NA,TRBV29-1,NA,TGCAGCGTTAACGACGGAGTCAATTCACCCCTCCACTTT,CSVNDGVNSPLHF
TRBJ1-1,NA,TRBV2,NA,TGTGCCAGCACCCCGGAAGGGGGGGGCACTGAAGCTTTCTTT,CASTPEGGGTEAFF
TRBJ2-7,NA,TRBV2,TRBD1,TGTGCCAGCAGGCCGGAGACAGGGACCTACGAGCAGTACTTC,CASRPETGTYEQYF
TRBJ2-7,NA,TRBV28,NA,TGTGCCAGCCAGATAACCCCCTACGAGCAGTACTTC,CASQITPYEQYF
TRBJ1-5,NA,TRBV18,TRBD1,TGTGCCAGCTCACCTGCGGCAGGGGGCGCTTTGCAGCCCCAGCATTTT,CASSPAAGGALQPQHF
TRBJ1-5,once,TRBV10-3,NA,TGTGCCATCAGTGAGCCGGACAATTGGGGTCAGCCCCAGCATTTT,CAISEPDNWGQPQHF
TRBJ2-1,NA,TRBV5-6,TRBD1,TGTGCCAGCAGCCCGATCGGGACAGGGGGCTACAATGAGCAGTTCTTC,CASSPIGTGGYNEQFF
TRBJ1-1,NA,TRBV19,NA,TGTGCCAGCAGCGGGGACCTTAGGGATTCAGCTTTCTTT,CASSGDLRDSAFF
TRBJ1-5,NA,TRBV7-6,NA,TGTGCCAGCAGCTTAGGGGGGGGATTCAATCAGCCCCAGCATTTT,CASSLGGGFNQPQHF
TRBJ2-7,NA,TRBV6-5,NA,TGTGCCAGCAGTTACTCGTGGACAGCCGCCCTCGAGCAGTACTTC,CASSYSWTAALEQYF
TRBJ2-7,NA,TRBV6-2/TRBV6-3,TRBD1,TGTGCCAGCAGTTACTCGTTTCCGGGACAGGGACCCTACGAGCAGTACTTC,CASSYSFPGQGPYEQYF
TRBJ1-5,once,TRBV7-2,TRBD1,TGTGCCAGCAGCTCCCGCAGGGGGGAAAATCAGCCCCAGCATTTT,CASSSRRGENQPQHF
TRBJ2-1,NA,TRBV19,NA,TGTGCCAGTAGGGGGGGTGACGATGAGCAGTTCTTC,CASRGGDDEQFF
TRBJ2-1,NA,TRBV5-1,NA,TGCGCCAGCACCCAACGCCAGGGTGGGGACAATGAGCAGTTCTTC,CASTQRQGGDNEQFF
TRBJ1-6,NA,TRBV2,NA,TGTGCCAGCCGGGAAGACTATGCCAATTCACCCCTCCACTTT,CASREDYANSPLHF
TRBJ2-7,NA,TRBV27,NA,TGTGCCAGCAGTTTCCAGGTAACAGGGTACGAGCAGTACTTC,CASSFQVTGYEQYF
TRBJ2-7,NA,TRBV6-5,NA,TGTGCCAGCAGCAGGGCAGGGAAGGACTACGAGCAGTACTTC,CASSRAGKDYEQYF
TRBJ2-7,NA,TRBV9,NA,TGTGCCAGCAGCCCCGGGACTCCGTCTTACGAGCAGTACTTC,CASSPGTPSYEQYF
TRBJ1-1,few,TRBV6-5,NA,TGTGCCAGCATGAGGGTCGGGAACACTGAAGCTTTCTTT,CASMRVGNTEAFF
TRBJ1-3,NA,TRBV7-7,NA,TGTGCTAGCAGCCCAGGAGGTGGACCACACTCTGGAAACACCATATATTTT,CASSPGGGPHSGNTIYF
TRBJ1-4,NA,TRBV30,NA,TGTGCCTGGAGTACAGGAGTTAATGAAAAACTGTTTTTT,CAWSTGVNEKLFF
TRBJ1-2,few,TRBV20-1,NA,TGCAGTGCTAGTGGGTGGCAGGGAAGGGCCTATGGCTACACCTTC,CSASGWQGRAYGYTF
TRBJ2-6,NA,TRBV18,TRBD1,TGTGCCAGCTCACCAAGGCAGGGGGCTTTCTCTGGGGCCAACGTCCTGACTTTC,CASSPRQGAFSGANVLTF
TRBJ2-7,NA,TRBV4-1,TRBD1,TGCGCCAGCAGCCACGAACCGGGACAGGGGAGCTACGAGCAGTACTTC,CASSHEPGQGSYEQYF